This TCR beta chain comes out of a study of cytomegalovirus exposure and HLA in healthy donors. Primers included in the PCR were 60 Vbeta and 13 Jbeta primers. Clones were read by immunoSEQ multiplex PCR, and TCRdb kept only the in-frame ones, dropping some. The table records about 110,000 clones, 55% to 65% of them present only once. V was pared by 4 bases and J by 5 bases, with 17 bases between. The V gene's germline CDR1 is MNHEY and CDR2 SMNVEV (reference sequence). This CDR3 has 15 residues. The V call is TRBV27, the J call TRBJ1-2; D is possibly TRBD1 (6 bases). The sequenced sample was PBMCs. The TCR originated in a man aged 25-45 years in good health and CMV-seropositive. The CDR3 region is CASSSPIQGRYGYTF. DNA for the CDR3: TGTGCCAGCAGTTCCCCTATACAGGGTCGATATGGCTACACCTTC.